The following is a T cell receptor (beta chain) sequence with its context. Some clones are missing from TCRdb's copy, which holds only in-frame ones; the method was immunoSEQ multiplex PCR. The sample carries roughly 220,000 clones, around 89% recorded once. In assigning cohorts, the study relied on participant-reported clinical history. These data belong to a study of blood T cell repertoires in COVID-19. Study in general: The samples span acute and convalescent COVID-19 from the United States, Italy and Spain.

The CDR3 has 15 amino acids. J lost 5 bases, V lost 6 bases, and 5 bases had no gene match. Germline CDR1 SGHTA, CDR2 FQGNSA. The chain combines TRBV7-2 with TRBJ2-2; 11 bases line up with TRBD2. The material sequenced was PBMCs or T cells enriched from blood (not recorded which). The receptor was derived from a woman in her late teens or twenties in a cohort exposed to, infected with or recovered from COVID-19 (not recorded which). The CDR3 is CASSRIAGGTGELFF. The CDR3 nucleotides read TGTGCCAGCAGTAGAATAGCGGGAGGGACCGGGGAGCTGTTTTTT.